This entry describes one T cell receptor beta chain. The antigen this receptor binds is unknown. Within one base of it there is no much larger clone, and no base qualities were kept. The data stem from a study of cytomegalovirus exposure and HLA in healthy donors (TCRdb year 2017). Some background on the complete study: An earlier analysis of more than 550 of the donors reported approximately 300 Gb of sequence data and 95 million to 140 million unique TCR beta sequences obtained from around 170 million T cells. An early release covering about 600 HLA-typed donors comprised about 320 gigabases of sequencing data and around 80 million unique TCR sequences. Among the roughly 400 genotyped donors, approximately 82% belonged to the genetic ancestry cluster associated with self-reported Caucasian donors. The study aimed to test whether cataloging public T cell receptors could reveal signatures of past pathogen exposure. The study used immunosequencing to profile the T cell repertoires of approximately 690 subjects and linked those repertoires to cytomegalovirus serostatus. Besides the first cohort of 500 to 700 subjects, a separate validation cohort made up of 95 to 150 different subjects was used. To predict cytomegalovirus infection status, the study combined high-throughput TCR immunosequencing, statistical association of individual TCRs with disease status, and machine learning. A later analysis re-examined previously published TCR beta repertoires from about 670 donors and added high-resolution HLA genotyping to investigate patterns of TCR occurrence. Rather than using new phenotypic data, the later analysis identified candidate immune exposures from TCR beta sequences and from how often those sequences occurred across donors. An earlier analysis of fewer than 750 of the donors used high-throughput TCR beta sequencing to judge whether each TCR beta V gene segment behaved as functional or pseudogenic. Donor age, sex, ethnicity and CMV serostatus were compiled together with the repertoire data. A later genetic analysis used genome-wide SNP genotypes for about 55% of the 666 donors, treating that subset as a discovery cohort. All discovery cohort repertoires had been generated using a single sequencing platform. HLA typing included class I and class II loci at four-digit resolution. Typing coverage differed by locus: A, B, C, DRB1 and DQB1 were typed in roughly 620-630 donors, DQA1 in approximately 520, DPA1 in roughly 590, and DPB1 in roughly 450. A handful of DR-DQ haplotypes were handled as single units for association and clustering because linkage in the cohort was strong. Among some 400 genotyped donors of the cohort, an average of around 250,000 unique TCR beta nucleotide sequences was sequenced per donor, of which 15% to 20% were non-productive.

Libraries were prepared through the immunoSEQ multiplex PCR assay. A mixture of 60 forward primers for TCR Vbeta segments and 13 reverse primers for TCR Jbeta segments was used in the multiplex PCR. Amplification of the CDR3 region of rearranged TCR beta genes was performed with a multiplex PCR assay on genomic DNA. The Illumina HiSeq System was used to sequence the amplified TCR beta libraries as 87-base-pair reads. Under the source paper's analysis protocol: In a later analysis, approximately 74 million unique TCR beta chains were counted across the approximately 620 repertoires, and roughly 11 million of these chains were shared by at least two donors. Raw reads were error-corrected and collapsed into unique sequences by a nearest-neighbor algorithm in which closely related sequences were merged to remove PCR and sequencing errors. To assign V, D and J gene segments, CDR3 sequences were aligned to IMGT reference sequences. For a sequence to be retained, a match of at least six nucleotides was required to both a V gene segment and a J gene segment. A rearrangement counted as productive if the CDR3 had no stop codons and remained in frame with V and J, and every other rearrangement counted as non-productive. CDR3 was defined by IMGT convention, running from the second conserved V-encoded cysteine to the conserved J-encoded phenylalanine. Sequences without an unambiguous match to a single V gene segment were excluded from the earlier analysis of a few hundred of the donors. In an earlier analysis of a few hundred of the donors, a V segment was called functional when productive rearrangements were above 56.7%, and segregating when the standard deviation between donors exceeded 5%. A statistical classification framework was built to diagnose cytomegalovirus status from the catalog of TCR beta chain sequences. In a later analysis, V and J genes were assigned by comparing TCR nucleotide sequences against IMGT/GENE-DB human TR gene sequences. In a later analysis, CDR3 sequences and most-parsimonious VDJ recombination scenarios were assigned using the TCRdist pipeline. In a later analysis, each TCR beta chain was defined by its CDR3 amino acid sequence together with its V-gene family, and reads lacking a unique V-gene family were excluded. In a later analysis, approximately 590 highly shared, low-generation-probability nucleotide sequences were removed to address suspected cross-contamination and a sequencing artifact. For each public chain, a later analysis derived a clonal expansion index from normalized ranks of inferred template counts within each repertoire. Generation probabilities in a later analysis came from a VDJ recombination model fitted to out-of-frame rearrangements, and those results were checked against IGoR. Hypergeometric tests were used in a later analysis to score TCR-TCR, TCR-HLA and TCR-CMV co-occurrence, with a repertoire-size bias correction applied to the TCR pairs. To estimate false discovery rates, a later analysis permuted the HLA or CMV assignments 20 times. In a later analysis, co-occurring TCRs were grouped using DBSCAN, and TCRdist sequence similarity was added for clustering within HLA-allele-positive subsets. Repertoires with fewer than 30,000 or more than 120,000 public chains were left out of co-occurrence clustering, as were four to six repertoires with anomalous nucleotide sharing. Sourced from immuneACCESS, this table was stored by TCRdb with only in-frame sequences that have V and J called. A share of the clones is absent; for the studies checked, an unresolved V gene accounts for under half, and the remainder has no known explanation. That table is the source of V, J and clone size, and D and trimming were worked out from the DNA. This sample has 80,000 to 100,000 clones in its table, and over 70% of those were observed once. The ten largest account for 20% to 25% of the sample.

The cohort was made up of approximately 670 healthy bone marrow donors. At the time of sampling, every cohort member was nominally healthy, though immune exposures that went unrecorded were likely present. The donor tested CMV seropositive, placing the donor among the 250 to 350 seropositive members of the cohort. Every donor gave a peripheral blood sample, and the peripheral blood mononuclear cells from that sample were used for TCR beta sequencing. The Qiagen DNeasy Blood Extraction Kit was used to extract genomic DNA from the blood cell samples. Results the study describes overall, beyond this receptor: Immune exposure information for the cohort was limited to CMV serostatus. Three of the identified cytomegalovirus-associated TCR beta chains were confirmed in vitro to be specific for cytomegalovirus antigens. When HLA alleles, especially DR and DQ, strongly co-occurred, attributing TCR associations to individual alleles was difficult. A later analysis reported that several top co-occurrence clusters appeared linked to parvovirus B19, influenza, CMV and Epstein-Barr virus. A total of some 180 TCR beta chains were listed by the study as associated with cytomegalovirus. According to a later analysis, most CMV-associated TCR beta chains appeared to be HLA-restricted, and the HLA associations seemed to be driven largely by CMV exposure. Because HLA typing was unavailable for some donors at each locus, only the typed subset was used in association tests. An association between a missense DCLRE1C variant and V-gene and J-gene trimming of TCR beta chains was found in a later genetic analysis and replicated in an independent cohort. The sequencing pipeline was judged likely to have produced a cluster of highly shared sequence variants as a technical artifact. A later analysis found that TCR association rates varied across HLA loci, with DRB1 alleles showing the most associated TCRs and HLA-C alleles the fewest. A further reported finding was that TCR beta sequences accurately predicted the HLA-A and HLA-B alleles for most subjects in the first cohort. Across donors, most TCR sequences were observed very rarely, whereas some public TCRs were present in many individuals. The authors suggested that the approach could potentially be extended to other disease states and immunological phenotypes. In a later analysis, HLA-associated TCR beta chains showed more clonal expansion and lower generation probabilities than non-associated chains that were equally common. The presence/absence analyses assumed that sequencing depth was roughly uniform across donors, and that assumption may not be true. Specific HLA alleles were associated with over 15,000 TCR beta sequences at a false discovery rate of 0.05 in a later analysis. The classifier was reported to diagnose cytomegalovirus status with high specificity and sensitivity in both the original cohort and the validation cohort. An earlier analysis of some 590 of the donors showed that most TCR beta V segments appeared in productive rearrangements either about 87% or about 30% of the time, which broadly matched IMGT annotations. Linkage disequilibrium might explain the correlated functional status among segregating V segments, but an unknown experimental factor could not be ruled out. Only TCR beta chains were sequenced in this cohort, and the absence of alpha or paired-chain data limited detectable features. In a later genetic analysis, fewer N-insertions in productive TCRs were reported among donors in an Asian-associated ancestry cluster than the roughly 640-donor mean. The 87-base-pair reads could not distinguish some IMGT-functional V segments, including TRBV6-2 and TRBV6-3, so those segments were excluded. Around 16 rarely observed V segments, including chromosome 9 orphons, were excluded from the earlier analysis of about 500 of the donors because counts were too low.

Via the germline V gene (reference sequence), CDR1 is MNHEY and CDR2 SMNVEV. Its CDR3 holds 14 amino acids, cysteine through phenylalanine. Only the CDR3 DNA is retained, 42 bases long and in frame from the first base. V and J are trimmed by 6 bases and 2 bases, and the gene matches miss 7 bases of the junction. This chain joins TRBV27 to TRBJ2-7; 7 nucleotides in the junction match TRBD2. The TCR originated in a man under 40 in good health and CMV-seropositive. Specimen: PBMCs. The bases are TGTGCCAGCAGCCCACTAGCGCTTACCTACGAGCAGTACTTC. It is translated as CASSPLALTYEQYF.